This paragraph covers one T cell receptor (beta chain) sequence. Its antigen is not known. TCRdb's table, derived via immunoSEQ multiplex PCR, lists solely in-frame clones and lacks some. The sample lists roughly 11,000 clones, roughly 85% occurring once. This record comes from a study of blood T cell dynamics during melanoma immunotherapy. Study as a whole: First-line therapy was either pembrolizumab or nivolumab with ipilimumab for metastatic melanoma. General observations from the study: PBMC repertoires of eventual disease-control patients split at W3 into clonality or diversity gains. It remained unknown if the driving T cell clones were melanoma-specific.

Noted time point: pre-treatment baseline. No patient had earlier systemic cancer treatment, concurrent immunosuppressants, or another active cancer. This TCR was recovered from a human donor with melanoma. The source was blood, collected from a patient treated with checkpoint blockade.

Here the CDR3 reads CASSPATTGGSYGYTF. The CDR3, as DNA: TGTGCCAGCAGCCCCGCGACGACAGGGGGTAGCTATGGCTACACCTTC. This chain joins TRBV7-2 and TRBJ1-2; 9 nucleotides align to TRBD1. V lost 5 bases to trimming and J lost 4 bases; unmatched junction nucleotides: 11. Germline CDR1 reads SGHTA; CDR2 reads FQGNSA. CDR3 length equals 16 residues.